This TCR beta chain was found in a study of T cells after somatic rescue of genetic block. Sequencing used immunoSEQ multiplex PCR; TCRdb keeps in-frame clones, though not all of them. The table shows approximately 88,000 clones, with 70% to 90% occurring only once. Comment on this clone: The germline gene is not matched at one end of the junction; a read error may be the cause.

This CDR3 is built from 12 residues. Germline V lookup: CDR1 LNHDA, CDR2 SQIVND (reference sequence). The sample taken for sequencing was peripheral blood mononuclear cells (PBMCs). This clonotype was sampled from a young woman. This sequence joins TRBV19 and TRBJ2-7; possible D gene TRBD2, 6 bases. The CDR3 bases are TGTGCCTGTAGCGGTAGGACCTACGAGCAGTACTTC. Protein sequence: CACSGRTYEQYF.